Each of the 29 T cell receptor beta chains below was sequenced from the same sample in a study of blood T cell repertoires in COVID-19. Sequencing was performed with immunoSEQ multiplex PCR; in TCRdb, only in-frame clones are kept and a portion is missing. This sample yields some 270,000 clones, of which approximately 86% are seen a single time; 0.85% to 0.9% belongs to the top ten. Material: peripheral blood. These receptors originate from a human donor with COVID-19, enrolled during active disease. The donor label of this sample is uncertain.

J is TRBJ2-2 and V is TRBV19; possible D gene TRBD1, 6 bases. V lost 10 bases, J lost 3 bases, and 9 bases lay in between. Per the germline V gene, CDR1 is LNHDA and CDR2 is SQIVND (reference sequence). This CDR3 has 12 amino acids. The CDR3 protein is CAKTGDTGELFF. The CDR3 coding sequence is TGTGCCAAGACAGGAGACACCGGGGAGCTGTTTTTT. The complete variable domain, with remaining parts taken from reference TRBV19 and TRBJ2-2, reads DGGITQSPKYLFRKEGQNVTLSCEQNLNHDAMYWYRQDPGQGLRLIYYSQIVNDFQKGDIAEGYSVSREKKESFPLTVTSAQKNPTAFYLCAKTGDTGELFFGEGSRLTVL.

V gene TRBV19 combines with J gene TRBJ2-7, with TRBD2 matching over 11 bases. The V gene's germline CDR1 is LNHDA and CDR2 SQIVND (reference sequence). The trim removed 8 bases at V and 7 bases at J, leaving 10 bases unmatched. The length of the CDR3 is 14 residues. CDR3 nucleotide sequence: TGTGCCAGTGGGACTAGCGGATCTCCAGGGGAGCAGTACTTC. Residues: CASGTSGSPGEQYF.

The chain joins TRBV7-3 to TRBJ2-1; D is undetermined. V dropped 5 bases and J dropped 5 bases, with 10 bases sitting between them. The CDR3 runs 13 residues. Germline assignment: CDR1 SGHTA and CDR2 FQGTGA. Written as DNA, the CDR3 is TGTGCCAGCAGCCGACTCCTAGACAATGAGCAGTTCTTC. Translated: CASSRLLDNEQFF.

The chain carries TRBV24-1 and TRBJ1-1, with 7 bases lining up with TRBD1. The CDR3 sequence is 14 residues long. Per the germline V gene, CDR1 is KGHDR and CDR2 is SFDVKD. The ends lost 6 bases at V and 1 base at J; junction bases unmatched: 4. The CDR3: CATSRTGRNTEAFF. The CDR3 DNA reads TGTGCCACCAGTCGGACAGGACGGAACACTGAAGCTTTCTTT.

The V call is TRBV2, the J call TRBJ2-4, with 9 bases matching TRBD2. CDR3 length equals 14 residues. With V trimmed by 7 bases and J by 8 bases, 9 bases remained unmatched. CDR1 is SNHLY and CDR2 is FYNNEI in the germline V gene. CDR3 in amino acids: CASTVAGEADIQYF. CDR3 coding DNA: TGTGCCAGCACGGTAGCGGGAGAGGCGGACATTCAGTACTTC.

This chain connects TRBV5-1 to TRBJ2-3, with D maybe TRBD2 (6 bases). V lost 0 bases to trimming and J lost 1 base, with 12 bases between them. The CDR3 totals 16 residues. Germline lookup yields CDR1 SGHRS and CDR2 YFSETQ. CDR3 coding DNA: TGCGCCAGCAGCTTGGGAGGTAGCGGTCGCACAGATACGCAGTATTTT. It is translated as CASSLGGSGRTDTQYF. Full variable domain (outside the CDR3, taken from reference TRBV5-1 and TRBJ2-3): KAGVTQTPRYLIKTRGQQVTLSCSPISGHRSVSWYQQTPGQGLQFLFEYFSETQRNKGNFPGRFSGRQFSNSRSEMNVSTLELGDSALYLCASSLGGSGRTDTQYFGPGTRLTVL.

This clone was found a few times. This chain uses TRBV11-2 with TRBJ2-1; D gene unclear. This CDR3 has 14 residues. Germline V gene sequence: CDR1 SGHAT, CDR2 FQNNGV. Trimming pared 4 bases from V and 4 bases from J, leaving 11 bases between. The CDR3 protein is CASSSVSTYNEQFF. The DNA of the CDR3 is TGTGCCAGCAGCTCCGTCTCAACTTACAATGAGCAGTTCTTC.

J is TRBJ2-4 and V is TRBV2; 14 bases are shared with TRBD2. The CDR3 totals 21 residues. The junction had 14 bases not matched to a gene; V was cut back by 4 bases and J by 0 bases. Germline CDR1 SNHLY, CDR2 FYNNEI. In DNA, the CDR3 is TGTGCCAGCAGTGTTAGGGGGACTAGCGGGAGAACTGGGATAGCCAAAAACATTCAGTACTTC. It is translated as CASSVRGTSGRTGIAKNIQYF.

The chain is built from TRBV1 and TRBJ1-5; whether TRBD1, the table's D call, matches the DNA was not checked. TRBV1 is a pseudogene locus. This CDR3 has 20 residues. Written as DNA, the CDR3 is TGCACCAGCAGCCACGCGAAACGACCAGGGACAGGGCTTAGCAATCAGCCCCAGCATTTT. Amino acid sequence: CTSSHAKRPGTGLSNQPQHF.

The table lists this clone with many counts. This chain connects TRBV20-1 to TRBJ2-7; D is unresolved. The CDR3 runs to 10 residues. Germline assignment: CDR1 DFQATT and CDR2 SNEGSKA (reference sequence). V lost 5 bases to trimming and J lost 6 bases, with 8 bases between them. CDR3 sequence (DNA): TGCAGTGCTGGCGGAGCCGAGCAGTACTTC. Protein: CSAGGAEQYF.

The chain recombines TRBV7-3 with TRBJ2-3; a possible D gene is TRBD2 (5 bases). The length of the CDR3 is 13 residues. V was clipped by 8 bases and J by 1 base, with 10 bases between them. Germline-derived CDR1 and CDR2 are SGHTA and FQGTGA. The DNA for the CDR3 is TGTGCCAGCGGGTCCGGGGGCACAGATACGCAGTATTTT. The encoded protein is CASGSGGTDTQYF. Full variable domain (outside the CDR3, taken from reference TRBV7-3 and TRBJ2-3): GAGVSQTPSNKVTEKGKYVELRCDPISGHTALYWYRQSLGQGPEFLIYFQGTGAADDSGLPNDRFFAVRPEGSVSTLKIQRTERGDSAVYLCASGSGGTDTQYFGPGTRLTVL.

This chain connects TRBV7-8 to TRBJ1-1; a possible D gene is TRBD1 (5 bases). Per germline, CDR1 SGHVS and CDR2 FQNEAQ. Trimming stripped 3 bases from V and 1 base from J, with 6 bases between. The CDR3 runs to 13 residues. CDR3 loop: CASSLGRNTEAFF. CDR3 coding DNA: TGTGCCAGCAGCTTGGGGCGGAACACTGAAGCTTTCTTT.

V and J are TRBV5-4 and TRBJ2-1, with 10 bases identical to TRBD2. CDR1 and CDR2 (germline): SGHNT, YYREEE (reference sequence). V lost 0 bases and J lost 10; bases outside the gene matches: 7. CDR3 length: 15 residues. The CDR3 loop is CASSLEAGGPQEQFF. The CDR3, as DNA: TGTGCCAGCAGCTTGGAAGCGGGAGGGCCCCAGGAGCAGTTCTTC.

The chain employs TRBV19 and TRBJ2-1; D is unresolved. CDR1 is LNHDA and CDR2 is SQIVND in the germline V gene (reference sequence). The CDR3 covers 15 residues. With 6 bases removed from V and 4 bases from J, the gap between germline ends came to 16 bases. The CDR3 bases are TGTGCCAGTAGCGGCCCCTTGGCAGGTTACAATGAGCAGTTCTTC. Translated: CASSGPLAGYNEQFF.

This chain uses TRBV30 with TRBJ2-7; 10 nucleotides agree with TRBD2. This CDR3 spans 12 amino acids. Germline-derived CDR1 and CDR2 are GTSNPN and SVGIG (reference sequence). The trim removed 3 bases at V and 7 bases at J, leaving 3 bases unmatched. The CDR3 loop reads CAWRVLAGEQYF. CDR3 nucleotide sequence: TGTGCCTGGAGGGTACTAGCGGGAGAGCAGTACTTC.

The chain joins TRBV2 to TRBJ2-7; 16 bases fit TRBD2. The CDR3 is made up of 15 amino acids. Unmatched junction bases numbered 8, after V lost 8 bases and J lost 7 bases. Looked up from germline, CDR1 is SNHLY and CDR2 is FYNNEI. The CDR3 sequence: CASHGTSGRAGEQYF. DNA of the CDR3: TGTGCCAGCCACGGGACTAGCGGGAGGGCCGGTGAGCAGTACTTC.

CDR3 protein: CAWRGRGEDGYTF. The CDR3 bases are TGTGCCTGGAGGGGCAGGGGGGAAGATGGCTACACCTTC. This rearrangement joins TRBV30 to TRBJ1-2, with TRBD1 matching 7 bases. The ends lost 3 bases at V and 6 bases at J; junction bases unmatched: 7. Germline V gene data show CDR1 as GTSNPN and CDR2 as SVGIG (reference sequence). The CDR3 consists of 13 residues.

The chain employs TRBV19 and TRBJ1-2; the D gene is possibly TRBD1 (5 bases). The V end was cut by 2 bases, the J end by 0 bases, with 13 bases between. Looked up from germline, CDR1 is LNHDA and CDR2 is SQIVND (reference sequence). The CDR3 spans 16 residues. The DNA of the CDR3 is TGTGCCAGTAGTATAACAGGCGGGGTTTCTAACTATGGCTACACCTTC. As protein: CASSITGGVSNYGYTF.

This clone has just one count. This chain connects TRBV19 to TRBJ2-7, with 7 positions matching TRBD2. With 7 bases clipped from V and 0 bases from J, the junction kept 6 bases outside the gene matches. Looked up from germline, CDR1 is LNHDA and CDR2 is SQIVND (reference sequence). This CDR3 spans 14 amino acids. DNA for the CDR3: TGTGCCAGTACCCCTAGCGGAAGCTCCTACGAGCAGTACTTC. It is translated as CASTPSGSSYEQYF.

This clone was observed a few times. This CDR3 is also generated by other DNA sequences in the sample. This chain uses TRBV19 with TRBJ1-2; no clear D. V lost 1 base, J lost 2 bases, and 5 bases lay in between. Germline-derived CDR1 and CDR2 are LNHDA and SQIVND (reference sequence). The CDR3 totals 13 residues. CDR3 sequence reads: CASSIGVNYGYTF. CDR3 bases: TGTGCCAGTAGTATAGGAGTGAACTATGGCTACACCTTC.

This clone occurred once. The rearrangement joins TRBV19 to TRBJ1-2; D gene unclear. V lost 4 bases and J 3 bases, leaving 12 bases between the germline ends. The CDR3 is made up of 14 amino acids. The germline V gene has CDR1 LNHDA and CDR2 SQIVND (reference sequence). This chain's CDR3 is CASSNHGRYYGYTF. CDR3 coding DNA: TGTGCCAGTAGTAACCACGGCAGGTACTATGGCTACACCTTC.

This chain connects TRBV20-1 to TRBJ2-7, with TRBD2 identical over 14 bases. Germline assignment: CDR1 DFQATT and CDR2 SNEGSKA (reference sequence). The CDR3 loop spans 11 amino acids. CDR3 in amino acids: CSGTSGSPQYF. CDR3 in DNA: TGCAGCGGGACTAGCGGGAGTCCTCAGTACTTC.

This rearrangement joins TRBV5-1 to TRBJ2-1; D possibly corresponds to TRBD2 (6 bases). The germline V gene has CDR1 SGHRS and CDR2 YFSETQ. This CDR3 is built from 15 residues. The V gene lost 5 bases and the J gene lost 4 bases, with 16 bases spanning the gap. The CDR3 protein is CASRSLLADYNEQFF. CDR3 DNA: TGCGCCAGCAGATCGCTACTAGCAGATTACAATGAGCAGTTCTTC.

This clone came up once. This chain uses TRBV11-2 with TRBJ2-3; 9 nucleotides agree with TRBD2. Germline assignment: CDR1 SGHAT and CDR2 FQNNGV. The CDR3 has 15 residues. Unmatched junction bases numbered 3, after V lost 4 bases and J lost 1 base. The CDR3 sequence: CASSSWTSGTDTQYF. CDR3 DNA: TGTGCCAGCAGCTCTTGGACTAGCGGCACAGATACGCAGTATTTT.

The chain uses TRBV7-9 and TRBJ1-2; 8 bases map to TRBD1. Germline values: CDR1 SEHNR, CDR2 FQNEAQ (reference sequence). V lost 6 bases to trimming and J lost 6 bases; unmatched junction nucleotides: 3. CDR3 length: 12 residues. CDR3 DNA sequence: TGTGCCAGCAGTCGGACAGGGAATGGCTACACCTTC. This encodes CASSRTGNGYTF.

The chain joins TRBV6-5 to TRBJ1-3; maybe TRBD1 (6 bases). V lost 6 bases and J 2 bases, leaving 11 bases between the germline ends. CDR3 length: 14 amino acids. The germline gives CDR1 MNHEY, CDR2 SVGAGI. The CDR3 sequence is CASRTDRTGNTIYF. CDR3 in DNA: TGTGCCAGCAGGACCGACAGGACTGGAAACACCATATATTTT.

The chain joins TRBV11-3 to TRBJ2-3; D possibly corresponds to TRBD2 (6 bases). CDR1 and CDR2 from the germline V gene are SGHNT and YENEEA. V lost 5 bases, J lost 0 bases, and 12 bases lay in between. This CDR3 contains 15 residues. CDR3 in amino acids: CASSRESTSTDTQYF. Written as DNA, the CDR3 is TGTGCCAGCAGCCGGGAGAGTACTAGCACAGATACGCAGTATTTT.

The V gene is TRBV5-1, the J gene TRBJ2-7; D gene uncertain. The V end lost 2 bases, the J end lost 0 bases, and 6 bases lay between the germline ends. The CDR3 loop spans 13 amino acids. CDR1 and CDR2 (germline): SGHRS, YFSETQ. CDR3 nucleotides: TGCGCCAGCAGCTTCCCGTCCTCCTACGAGCAGTACTTC. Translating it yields CASSFPSSYEQYF. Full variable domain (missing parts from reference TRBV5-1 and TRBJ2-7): KAGVTQTPRYLIKTRGQQVTLSCSPISGHRSVSWYQQTPGQGLQFLFEYFSETQRNKGNFPGRFSGRQFSNSRSEMNVSTLELGDSALYLCASSFPSSYEQYFGPGTRLTVT.

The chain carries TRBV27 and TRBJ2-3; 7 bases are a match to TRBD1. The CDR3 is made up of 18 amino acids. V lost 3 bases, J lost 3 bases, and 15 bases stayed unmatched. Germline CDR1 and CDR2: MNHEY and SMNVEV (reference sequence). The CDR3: CASSFGARQGGRTDTQYF. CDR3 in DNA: TGTGCCAGCAGTTTCGGCGCCCGACAGGGTGGTAGGACAGATACGCAGTATTTT.